One sample yielded the 23 T cell receptor beta chains listed below, sequenced in a study of T-cell memory formation after mild COVID-19. One entry per CDR3 protein, called by TCRdb with MiXCR from the 5' RACE reads. Found here are fewer than 500,000 distinct CDR3 sequences, nearly 25% of them singletons; the top ten hold 9.5% to 15%. What was sequenced was PBMCs or a T cell subset sorted from them (not recorded which). The receptor set was obtained from an adult woman who had mild COVID-19 (a few samples of this study predate the infection). Cell type and time point are not known.

In this sample, this clonotype turned up a few times. The rearrangement joins TRBV12-3 or TRBV12-4 to TRBJ2-1; unclear D gene. Trimming shortened V by 3 bases and J by 4 bases, and 7 bases separated the two germline ends. The CDR3 consists of 13 residues. This CDR3 reads CASSLAYYNEQFF. CDR3 bases: TGTGCCAGCAGTTTGGCCTATTACAATGAGCAGTTCTTC.

The chain joins TRBV12-3 or TRBV12-4 to TRBJ2-5; 11 nucleotides align to TRBD1. Trimming at V came to 2 bases and at J to 3 bases, leaving 2 bases not matched to a gene. CDR3 length: 15 amino acids. The CDR3 protein is CASSLRDRGEETQYF. CDR3 bases: TGTGCCAGCAGTTTAAGGGACAGGGGGGAAGAGACCCAGTACTTC.

The V gene is TRBV12-3 or TRBV12-4, the J gene TRBJ1-4; possible D gene TRBD1, 5 bases. The V and J ends lost 6 bases and 7 bases respectively, with 15 bases between them. CDR3 length: 14 residues. CDR3 residues: CASRPGGSSEKLFF. Written as DNA, the CDR3 is TGTGCCAGCAGACCCGGGGGAAGCAGTGAAAAACTGTTTTTT.

This chain links TRBV3-1 with TRBJ2-1; D is tentatively TRBD1 or TRBD2 (5 bases each). Germline loops: CDR1 LGHDT, CDR2 YNNKEL (reference sequence). V was trimmed by 7 bases and J by 0 bases, leaving 16 bases between them. This CDR3 is built from 16 residues. CDR3 nucleotides: TGTGCCAGCACGATGGGACCACCATTCTCCTACAATGAGCAGTTCTTC. This gives the protein CASTMGPPFSYNEQFF.

The V and J genes are TRBV20-1 and TRBJ2-7, with TRBD1 matching 11 bases. Germline V gene sequence: CDR1 DFQATT, CDR2 SNEGSKA (reference sequence). The CDR3 contains 16 residues. The ends lost 4 bases at V and 2 bases at J; junction bases unmatched: 10. In DNA, the CDR3 is TGCAGTGCTAAGATCCGGGACAGGGGGGAACCCTACGAGCAGTACTTC. This encodes CSAKIRDRGEPYEQYF.

This clonotype was detected a few times. The V gene is TRBV20-1, the J gene TRBJ2-3, with TRBD2 identical over 9 bases. Germline CDR1 DFQATT, CDR2 SNEGSKA (reference sequence). V lost 3 bases to trimming and J lost 2 bases; unmatched junction nucleotides: 6. The CDR3 extends over 15 amino acids. In nucleotides, the CDR3 is TGCAGTGCTAGTCAAGCGGGAGGCGCCACAGATACGCAGTATTTT. Translation: CSASQAGGATDTQYF.

The chain joins TRBV15 to TRBJ2-5, with D unclear. V was shortened by 8 bases and J by 2 bases, with 9 bases between the two germline ends. CDR1 and CDR2 from the germline V gene are LNHNV and YYDKDF (reference sequence). This CDR3 has 12 amino acids. CDR3 in amino acids: CATSRAQETQYF. CDR3 coding DNA: TGTGCCACCTCCCGGGCTCAAGAGACCCAGTACTTC.

The chain combines TRBV15 with TRBJ1-2; D uncertain. CDR1 LNHNV and CDR2 YYDKDF come from the germline V gene (reference sequence). CDR3 length: 13 residues. The germline V and J ends were trimmed by 0 bases and 2 bases, with 4 bases remaining between them. CDR3 DNA: TGTGCCACCAGCAGAGATACGAACTATGGCTACACCTTC. This sequence encodes CATSRDTNYGYTF. The variable domain in full, with the rest retrieved from reference TRBV15 and TRBJ1-2, is DAMVIQNPRYQVTQFGKPVTLSCSQTLNHNVMYWYQQKSSQAPKLLFHYYDKDFNNEADTPDNFQSRRPNTSFCFLDIRSPGLGDTAMYLCATSRDTNYGYTFGSGTRLTVV.

This clonotype came up a few times. This chain links TRBV7-9 with TRBJ1-1; no firm D call. Looked up from germline, CDR1 is SEHNR and CDR2 is FQNEAQ (reference sequence). Deletions cut 2 bases from V and 1 base from J, with 5 bases between. The CDR3 consists of 13 residues. CDR3 sequence: CASSLLPNTEAFF. The CDR3 DNA reads as TGTGCCAGCAGCTTATTACCGAACACTGAAGCTTTCTTT.

This clonotype was recorded at least ten times. V gene TRBV5-1 combines with J gene TRBJ2-7; D unclear. In germline, CDR1 is SGHRS, CDR2 YFSETQ. V was cut by 4 bases and J by 0 bases, with 14 bases left in between. The CDR3 contains 15 residues. CDR3 nucleotide sequence: TGCGCCAGCAGCCCTCGGCAGCCAGGCTCCTACGAGCAGTACTTC. Its protein is CASSPRQPGSYEQYF.

This clonotype was counted at least ten times. The chain recombines TRBV5-1 with TRBJ2-3, with D perhaps TRBD2 (6 bases). This CDR3 has 13 residues. The V gene's germline CDR1 is SGHRS and CDR2 YFSETQ. V lost 5 bases to trimming and J lost 1 base, with 8 bases between them. CDR3 nucleotide sequence: TGCGCCAGCAGACCTAGCGGCACAGATACGCAGTATTTT. It is translated as CASRPSGTDTQYF. Full variable domain (rest looked up from reference TRBV5-1 and TRBJ2-3): KAGVTQTPRYLIKTRGQQVTLSCSPISGHRSVSWYQQTPGQGLQFLFEYFSETQRNKGNFPGRFSGRQFSNSRSEMNVSTLELGDSALYLCASRPSGTDTQYFGPGTRLTVL.

The chain recombines TRBV2 with TRBJ2-3, with D tentatively TRBD1 or TRBD2 (5 bases each). Germline lookup yields CDR1 SNHLY and CDR2 FYNNEI. This CDR3 is built from 10 residues. With 7 bases removed from V and 13 bases from J, the gap between germline ends came to 12 bases. The CDR3 is CASIGTEKYF. The CDR3, as DNA: TGTGCCAGCATTGGGACGGAAAAGTATTTT. Together with reference TRBV2 and TRBJ2-3, the CDR3 gives the full variable domain: EPEVTQTPSHQVTQMGQEVILRCVPISNHLYFYWYRQILGQKVEFLVSFYNNEISEKSEIFDDQFSVERPDGSNFTLKIRSTKLEDSAMYFCASIGTEKYFGPGTRLTVL.

This chain links TRBV5-1 with TRBJ2-5; 12 bases are shared with TRBD2. V dropped 2 bases and J dropped 5; count of bases not matched to a gene: 7. The CDR3 is made up of 16 amino acids. Per germline, CDR1 SGHRS and CDR2 YFSETQ. The DNA for the CDR3 is TGCGCCAGCAGCTTAAGCTTGACTAGCGGGGGTGAGACCCAGTACTTC. The encoded protein is CASSLSLTSGGETQYF.

This clonotype was seen a handful of times. The genes are TRBV9 and TRBJ2-2, with a weak D call TRBD1 (6 bases). Germline CDR1 and CDR2: SGDLS and YYNGEE. V dropped 7 bases and J dropped 5 bases, with 12 bases sitting between them. There are 13 residues in the CDR3. The CDR3 bases are TGTGCCAGCCGGCACAGGGTGACCGGGGAGCTGTTTTTT. This encodes CASRHRVTGELFF.

This clonotype showed up many times. This sequence joins TRBV4-2 and TRBJ2-3; D unresolved. Germline CDR1 is LGHNA and CDR2 is YNFKEQ. This CDR3 spans 14 amino acids. V lost 0 bases and J 0 bases, leaving 4 bases between the germline ends. For the CDR3, the DNA is TGTGCCAGCAGCCAAGATGTCAGCACAGATACGCAGTATTTT. Protein: CASSQDVSTDTQYF.

This clonotype has only a few counts. The chain recombines TRBV7-9 with TRBJ1-1, with 7 positions matching TRBD1. V lost 5 bases, J lost 0 bases, and 6 bases stayed unmatched. This CDR3 comprises 15 residues. The germline V gene encodes CDR1 SEHNR and CDR2 FQNEAQ (reference sequence). The CDR3 loop reads CASSPLDRVNTEAFF. The CDR3 DNA sequence: TGTGCCAGCAGCCCCCTCGACAGGGTGAACACTGAAGCTTTCTTT.

This clonotype was detected only a few times. The V gene is TRBV12-3 or TRBV12-4, the J gene TRBJ1-5; no clear D gene. V lost 5 bases, J lost 0 bases, and 11 bases lay in between. There are 15 residues in the CDR3. CDR3: CASSPQTSSNQPQHF. The CDR3 DNA reads TGTGCCAGCAGTCCACAGACTTCTAGCAATCAGCCCCAGCATTTT.

The rearrangement uses TRBV7-6 and TRBJ2-7; 7 nucleotides match TRBD1. After removal of 0 bases from V and 2 bases from J, the junction contained 4 bases not matched to a gene. The germline gives CDR1 SGHVS, CDR2 FNYEAQ. The CDR3 consists of 15 residues. The DNA for the CDR3 is TGTGCCAGCAGCTTAGCCTCGGGACAGACCTACGAGCAGTACTTC. Protein: CASSLASGQTYEQYF.

This clonotype was observed a handful of times. The rearrangement links TRBV2 to TRBJ2-4; D ambiguous. Trimming removed 0 bases at V and 3 bases at J, with 9 bases between. Germline lookup yields CDR1 SNHLY and CDR2 FYNNEI. The CDR3 is made up of 15 amino acids. The CDR3 sequence: CASSEAGSYKNIQYF. The CDR3, as DNA: TGTGCCAGCAGTGAAGCGGGCAGTTACAAAAACATTCAGTACTTC.

In this sample, this clonotype turned up a few times. The rearrangement uses TRBV20-1 and TRBJ2-7; 11 nucleotides match TRBD2. With 6 bases clipped from V and 2 bases from J, the junction kept 12 bases outside the gene matches. Germline CDR1 and CDR2: DFQATT and SNEGSKA (reference sequence). The length of the CDR3 is 16 residues. The CDR3, as DNA: TGCAGTGCCAGCCCTCAGACTAGCGGGATAGCCTACGAGCAGTACTTC. Amino acids: CSASPQTSGIAYEQYF.

This rearrangement joins TRBV6-5 to TRBJ2-7; D possibly corresponds to TRBD2 (5 bases). There are 12 residues in the CDR3. In germline, CDR1 is MNHEY, CDR2 SVGAGI. V lost 5 bases to trimming and J lost 7 bases, with 12 bases between them. The CDR3 region is CASSHAPGEQYF. CDR3 DNA sequence: TGTGCCAGCAGTCACGCCCCGGGGGAGCAGTACTTC.

This clonotype appeared many times. The chain carries TRBV4-1 and TRBJ2-3; D not certain. The CDR3 is 12 residues long. Trimming stripped 3 bases from V and 6 bases from J, with 7 bases between. The germline V gene has CDR1 MGHRA and CDR2 YSYEKL. The CDR3 region is CASSHGSDTQYF. For the CDR3, the DNA is TGCGCCAGCAGCCATGGATCTGATACGCAGTATTTT.

The sample holds a few counts of this clonotype. The chain combines TRBV6-2 or TRBV6-3 with TRBJ2-1; 10 nucleotides line up with TRBD2. V was pared by 6 bases and J by 5 bases, with 7 bases of the junction left unmatched. Germline V gene sequence: CDR1 MNHEY, CDR2 SVGEGT. The length of the CDR3 is 15 residues. The chain's CDR3 is CASRAGLAVHNEQFF. As DNA, the CDR3 is TGTGCCAGCAGGGCCGGACTAGCGGTCCACAATGAGCAGTTCTTC.